The next 7 T cell receptor beta chains were all read from a single sample in a study of CD8 T cells in ankylosing spondylitis. TCRdb re-called the 5' RACE reads through MiXCR, storing one row per CDR3 protein. The table has 300,000 to 350,000 distinct CDR3 sequences, less than 25% seen once. Sample: blood, either unsorted or a sorted T cell fraction (not recorded which). These receptors all stem from a female donor with ankylosing spondylitis or in good health (not recorded which).

The chain recombines TRBV20-1 with TRBJ2-6; no clear D gene. Germline assignment: CDR1 DFQATT and CDR2 SNEGSKA (reference sequence). The CDR3 sequence is 13 residues long. The V end lost 6 bases, the J end lost 0 bases, and 6 bases lay between the germline ends. CDR3 amino acids: CSAPISGANVLTF. CDR3 nucleotides: TGCAGTGCCCCTATCTCTGGGGCCAACGTCCTGACTTTC.

The chain has TRBV7-3 and TRBJ2-3, with a possible D match to TRBD2 (6 bases). The CDR3 has 15 residues. Per germline, CDR1 SGHTA and CDR2 FQGTGA. Trimming removed 4 bases at V and 2 bases at J, with 13 bases between. The CDR3 here is CASSWTGETTDTQYF. The CDR3 DNA follows: TGTGCCAGCAGCTGGACGGGAGAAACCACAGATACGCAGTATTTT.

The rearrangement uses TRBV6-2 or TRBV6-3 and TRBJ2-1, with 10 bases matching TRBD2. The V gene's germline CDR1 is MNHEY and CDR2 SVGEGT. The CDR3 contains 15 residues. The trim removed 6 bases at V and 8 bases at J, leaving 10 bases unmatched. CDR3 amino acids: CASRPSGRALHEQFF. In nucleotides, the CDR3 is TGTGCCAGCAGACCCAGCGGGAGGGCCCTACATGAGCAGTTCTTC.

This clonotype has only a few counts. The V call is TRBV29-1, the J call TRBJ2-2; a weak D match, TRBD1 (6 bases). The CDR3 is 12 amino acids. The germline gives CDR1 SQVTM, CDR2 ANQGSEA. Between the trimmed V and J ends, which lost 6 bases and 7 bases, there was a span of 12 bases. The CDR3 nucleotides are TGCAGCGTACACAGGGCAGGCGGGGAGCTGTTTTTT. Amino acids: CSVHRAGGELFF.

The table lists this clonotype with a few counts. The chain couples TRBV7-2 to TRBJ2-7; D call uncertain. This CDR3 region has 12 residues. The ends were cut back, 5 bases at V and 6 bases at J, with 11 bases in the middle. Germline V gives CDR1 SGHTA, CDR2 FQGNSA. CDR3 region: CASSLTWGEQYF. Written as DNA, the CDR3 is TGTGCCAGCAGCCTGACCTGGGGCGAGCAGTACTTC. Drawing the rest from reference TRBV7-2 and TRBJ2-7, the complete variable domain is GAGVSQSPSNKVTEKGKDVELRCDPISGHTALYWYRQSLGQGLEFLIYFQGNSAPDKSGLPSDRFSAERTGGSVSTLTIQRTQQEDSAVYLCASSLTWGEQYFGPGTRLTVT.

The table lists this clonotype with a few counts. The chain links TRBV10-3 to TRBJ2-3; 8 bases match TRBD2. CDR3 length: 15 residues. V shed 6 bases and J 1 base; nucleotides not matched to a gene: 6. The germline gives CDR1 ENHRY, CDR2 SYGVKD. CDR3 bases: TGTGCCATCAGGCCAGCGGGAGTGGGCACAGATACGCAGTATTTT. It translates to CAIRPAGVGTDTQYF.

The CDR3 protein is CASSYRSKGGNSPLHF. The CDR3 bases are TGTGCCAGCAGTTATCGGTCCAAAGGGGGCAATTCACCCCTCCACTTT. The chain recombines TRBV6-5 with TRBJ1-6; 7 nucleotides align to TRBD1. This CDR3 has 16 residues. With V trimmed by 3 bases and J by 7 bases, 9 bases remained unmatched. Per germline, CDR1 MNHEY and CDR2 SVGAGI.